One and the same sample provided the 27 T cell receptor beta chains below, sequenced in a study of T cells after yellow fever vaccination. TCRdb passed the 5' RACE reads through MiXCR, listing each CDR3 protein once. The profile shows more than 350,000 distinct CDR3 sequences, more than 9% of them singletons. The specimen comprised PBMCs, sampled on the day of the first yellow fever vaccination. Receptors were obtained from a young man who received the YFV17D yellow fever vaccine.

J is TRBJ2-5 and V is TRBV12-3 or TRBV12-4; D is possibly TRBD1 or TRBD2 (6 bases each). V lost 4 bases and J 1 base, leaving 13 bases between the germline ends. The CDR3 is made up of 15 amino acids. The CDR3 DNA sequence: TGTGCCAGCAGTTCACTAGGGGGGCCCCAAGAGACCCAGTACTTC. Its translation is CASSSLGGPQETQYF.

V gene TRBV18 combines with J gene TRBJ2-3, with D perhaps assigned TRBD1 or TRBD2 (5 bases each). The germline gives CDR1 KGHSH, CDR2 LQKENI. The V end lost 5 bases, the J end lost 2 bases, and 11 bases lay between the germline ends. The CDR3 is 14 amino acids. CDR3 region: CASSASRATDTQYF. For the CDR3, the DNA is TGTGCCAGCTCAGCTAGCAGGGCCACAGATACGCAGTATTTT.

This clonotype showed up just a few times. This CDR3 reads CASSVWGGRTSTDTQYF. Written as DNA, the CDR3 is TGTGCCAGCAGCGTGTGGGGGGGGCGTACTAGCACAGATACGCAGTATTTT. The chain combines TRBV9 with TRBJ2-3; the D gene is possibly TRBD2 (7 bases). The CDR3 contains 17 residues. V was clipped by 2 bases and J by 0 bases, with 16 bases between them. Germline CDR1 and CDR2: SGDLS and YYNGEE. Based on the CDR3 plus reference TRBV9 and TRBJ2-3, the full variable domain is DSGVTQTPKHLITATGQRVTLRCSPRSGDLSVYWYQQSLDQGLQFLIQYYNGEERAKGNILERFSAQQFPDLHSELNLSSLELGDSALYFCASSVWGGRTSTDTQYFGPGTRLTVL.

This clonotype was counted only a few times. The chain employs TRBV7-9 and TRBJ2-3; no firm D call. Germline-derived CDR1 and CDR2 are SEHNR and FQNEAQ (reference sequence). Trimming pared 5 bases from V and 0 bases from J, leaving 12 bases between. This CDR3 contains 15 residues. Written as DNA, the CDR3 is TGTGCCAGCAGCCGACCTGTGGGGAGCACAGATACGCAGTATTTT. Its protein product is CASSRPVGSTDTQYF.

This chain links TRBV5-1 with TRBJ2-1, with 8 bases lining up with TRBD2. V lost 1 base, J lost 5 bases, and 11 bases stayed unmatched. Germline-derived CDR1 and CDR2 are SGHRS and YFSETQ. The CDR3 loop spans 17 amino acids. The CDR3 DNA follows: TGCGCCAGCAGCTTGACGGGGGGGCGTTTTATGGACAATGAGCAGTTCTTC. It yields the protein CASSLTGGRFMDNEQFF.

This clonotype turned up a few times. This rearrangement joins TRBV20-1 to TRBJ1-2, with TRBD1 identical over 10 bases. This CDR3 region has 14 residues. V gave up 5 bases and J gave up 7 bases; unmatched junction bases: 10. Germline CDR1 and CDR2: DFQATT and SNEGSKA (reference sequence). CDR3 in amino acids: CSAEGDRGKGGYTF. Written as DNA, the CDR3 is TGCAGTGCTGAAGGGGACAGGGGAAAGGGTGGCTACACCTTC.

The sample holds a few counts of this clonotype. The chain combines TRBV7-2 with TRBJ1-6; D uncertain. Germline loops: CDR1 SGHTA, CDR2 FQGNSA. CDR3 length: 12 residues. Between the trimmed V and J ends, which lost 6 bases and 4 bases, there was a span of 4 bases. CDR3: CASRDYNSPLHF. The CDR3 DNA reads TGTGCCAGCAGGGATTATAATTCACCCCTCCACTTT.

The V and J genes are TRBV29-1 and TRBJ2-5, with 9 bases that match TRBD2. J was trimmed by 2 bases and V by 0 bases; bases with no gene match: 7. The CDR3 extends over 16 amino acids. Germline-derived CDR1 and CDR2 are SQVTM and ANQGSEA. Here the CDR3 reads CSVEDRGLAVQETQYF. The CDR3 coding sequence is TGCAGCGTTGAAGATCGGGGACTAGCCGTACAAGAGACCCAGTACTTC.

The rearrangement joins TRBV29-1 to TRBJ2-3; 10 bases are a match to TRBD2. CDR3 length: 15 amino acids. J was trimmed by 5 bases and V by 4 bases; bases with no gene match: 9. Germline V gene sequence: CDR1 SQVTM, CDR2 ANQGSEA. The DNA of the CDR3 is TGCAGCGTTGGGAAGAGCGGGGGGGCTGAAGATACGCAGTATTTT. This sequence encodes CSVGKSGGAEDTQYF.

J is TRBJ2-2 and V is TRBV5-6; the D is unclear. Germline values: CDR1 SGHDT, CDR2 YYEEEE. The CDR3 loop spans 14 amino acids. V shed 3 bases and J shed 1 base, with 7 bases lying between them. CDR3 amino acids: CASSYNMNTGELFF. CDR3 nucleotide sequence: TGTGCCAGCAGCTATAACATGAACACCGGGGAGCTGTTTTTT.

This clonotype occurred a few times. J is TRBJ1-6 and V is TRBV4-3; a weak D match, TRBD1 (6 bases). CDR3 length equals 14 residues. Trimming shortened V by 0 bases and J by 10 bases, and 10 bases separated the two germline ends. From germline, CDR1 is LGHNA and CDR2 YSLEER. This CDR3 reads CASSQDRGGSPLHF. DNA for the CDR3: TGCGCCAGCAGCCAAGACAGGGGAGGGTCACCCCTCCACTTT.

The gene calls are TRBV6-1 and TRBJ2-1; D may be TRBD1 or TRBD2 (5 bases each). Germline CDR1 MNHNS, CDR2 SASEGT. CDR3 length: 14 amino acids. The V and J ends lost 6 bases and 4 bases respectively, with 13 bases between them. The CDR3, as DNA: TGTGCCAGCAGGGCGAAGGGGAGATACAATGAGCAGTTCTTC. This translates into CASRAKGRYNEQFF.

This clonotype has a handful of counts. The V gene is TRBV6-1, the J gene TRBJ1-3; the D gene is possibly TRBD1 (5 bases). CDR3 length equals 14 residues. Germline V gene sequence: CDR1 MNHNS, CDR2 SASEGT. V lost 6 bases and J lost 0, with 9 bases in between. The CDR3 DNA is TGTGCCAGCAGCGGGACGGGCTCTGGAAACACCATATATTTT. Its protein is CASSGTGSGNTIYF.

This clonotype was seen more than once but under ten times. This chain joins TRBV5-6 and TRBJ2-2, with D possibly matching TRBD2 (5 bases). The CDR3 loop spans 14 amino acids. CDR1 and CDR2 from the germline V gene are SGHDT and YYEEEE. V was shortened by 0 bases and J by 7 bases, with 10 bases between the two germline ends. The CDR3 loop is CASSLVSGIGELFF. The CDR3 DNA is TGTGCCAGCAGCTTGGTTTCGGGGATCGGGGAGCTGTTTTTT.

The chain is built from TRBV9 and TRBJ2-7; D gene ambiguous. Trimming stripped 3 bases from V and 7 bases from J, with 8 bases between. Germline V gives CDR1 SGDLS, CDR2 YYNGEE. This CDR3 spans 11 amino acids. CDR3 sequence: CASSGQGEQYF. CDR3 coding DNA: TGTGCCAGCAGCGGGCAAGGGGAGCAGTACTTC.

This sequence joins TRBV12-3 or TRBV12-4 and TRBJ2-7; no definite D call. CDR3 length: 13 amino acids. The V and J ends lost 3 bases and 3 bases respectively, with 9 bases between them. The CDR3: CASSLVTVYEQYF. DNA for the CDR3: TGTGCCAGCAGTTTGGTAACAGTCTACGAGCAGTACTTC.

The J gene is TRBJ2-5, the V gene TRBV7-8; tentative D call: TRBD2 (6 bases). From germline, CDR1 is SGHVS and CDR2 FQNEAQ. The CDR3 spans 12 residues. Trimming left V 7 bases short and J 5 bases short, with 11 bases between. The CDR3 coding sequence is TGTGCCAGCACCACGGCGGGGGAGACCCAGTACTTC. Residues: CASTTAGETQYF.

The rearrangement joins TRBV7-9 to TRBJ2-3; no definite D call. The ends were cut back, 3 bases at V and 7 bases at J, with 11 bases in the middle. This CDR3 spans 13 amino acids. Germline CDR1 is SEHNR and CDR2 is FQNEAQ (reference sequence). The CDR3 DNA reads as TGTGCCAGCAGCTTTGGCAGCCCAAATACGCAGTATTTT. This encodes CASSFGSPNTQYF.

The chain is built from TRBV4-2 and TRBJ1-5; weak D call: TRBD1 (5 bases). Germline V lookup: CDR1 LGHNA, CDR2 YNFKEQ. CDR3 size: 14 residues. Trimming removed 6 bases at V and 6 bases at J, with 15 bases between. The CDR3: CASRETVWGQPQHF. In DNA form, the CDR3 reads TGTGCCAGCAGGGAGACAGTATGGGGTCAGCCCCAGCATTTT.

This clonotype was seen more than once but under ten times. The rearrangement uses TRBV3-1 and TRBJ2-5; D not resolved. The CDR3 has 14 residues. Germline V gene lookup returns CDR1 LGHDT and CDR2 YNNKEL (reference sequence). V shed 0 bases and J shed 3 bases, with 8 bases lying between them. CDR3 coding DNA: TGTGCCAGCAGCCAAGATCCACGGGAAGAGACCCAGTACTTC. It specifies CASSQDPREETQYF.

The chain is built from TRBV20-1 and TRBJ1-2, with 9 bases aligning to TRBD1. CDR3 length: 14 residues. V lost 6 bases, J lost 8 bases, and 13 bases stayed unmatched. CDR1 is DFQATT and CDR2 is SNEGSKA in the germline V gene (reference sequence). The chain's CDR3 is CSAPPGQGISGYTF. CDR3 sequence (DNA): TGCAGTGCGCCGCCGGGACAGGGCATTTCGGGCTACACCTTC.

The V and J genes are TRBV3-1 and TRBJ2-1; 10 bases map to TRBD1. The CDR3 sequence is 18 residues long. V lost 10 bases and J lost 8; bases outside the gene matches: 23. The germline CDR1 and CDR2 sequences are LGHDT and YNNKEL (reference sequence). CDR3 in amino acids: CATCQSSGTGAPGYEQFF. In DNA form, the CDR3 reads TGTGCCACCTGCCAAAGCTCGGGGACAGGGGCCCCCGGGTATGAGCAGTTCTTC.

This clonotype was detected ten times or more. This chain connects TRBV7-2 to TRBJ1-2; D remains unclear. Germline V gene data show CDR1 as SGHTA and CDR2 as FQGNSA. V lost 1 base, J lost 2 bases, and 5 bases lay in between. CDR3 length: 13 residues. The CDR3 region has the DNA TGTGCCAGCAGCTTAGGTCGGAACTATGGCTACACCTTC. It encodes CASSLGRNYGYTF.

In this sample, this clonotype turned up a few times. V is TRBV6-2 or TRBV6-3 and J is TRBJ2-2; 7 nucleotides agree with TRBD1. The V and J ends lost 7 bases and 2 bases, in that order; junction bases with no gene match: 4. CDR3 length: 14 residues. Germline-derived CDR1 and CDR2 are MNHEY and SVGEGT. This CDR3 reads CASTDRVNTGELFF. The CDR3, as DNA: TGTGCCAGCACCGACAGGGTAAACACCGGGGAGCTGTTTTTT.

As concerns this clonotype: This sequence may be a read error, since a much larger clone differs from it by one base. No conserved phenylalanine or tryptophan ends this CDR3, so it is likely a read error. The chain employs TRBV9 and TRBJ2-3, with TRBD1 as a possible D gene (5 bases). Between the trimmed V and J ends, which lost 2 bases and 4 bases, there was a span of 11 bases. Per the germline V gene, CDR1 is SGDLS and CDR2 is YYNGEE. CDR3 size: 14 residues. CDR3 in amino acids: CASSVNQGPDTQYC. The CDR3 coding sequence is TGTGCCAGCAGCGTGAACCAGGGCCCAGATACGCAGTATTGT.

This clonotype has only a few counts. The chain carries TRBV5-6 and TRBJ2-1; 7 bases are a match to TRBD1. The germline V gene has CDR1 SGHDT and CDR2 YYEEEE. CDR3 length: 14 amino acids. V shed 9 bases and J 5 bases; nucleotides not matched to a gene: 11. The CDR3 coding sequence is TGTGCCATGGGCCCGCCGGGACAGCACAATGAGCAGTTCTTC. This codes for CAMGPPGQHNEQFF.

The chain has TRBV6-4 and TRBJ2-1, with D perhaps matching TRBD1 or TRBD2 (6 bases each). The CDR3 length is 13 residues. V shed 3 bases and J shed 9 bases, with 12 bases lying between them. Germline V gene lookup returns CDR1 MRHNA and CDR2 SNTAGT. CDR3 region: CASSEIGGGEQFF. The CDR3 DNA reads as TGTGCCAGCAGTGAAATAGGAGGGGGTGAGCAGTTCTTC.